This TCR beta chain was retrieved from a study of T-cell reconstitution after alpha-beta-depleted transplantation in children. Study-wide findings and caveats: T-cell counts and diversity were attributed mostly to newly produced T cells one year after transplant. Recipient T cells and thymic progenitors that survived gave rise to the high TCRbeta diversity observed at day 60 in some patients. Expanded clones from the graft, numbering several hundred, reportedly supplied alpha-beta T cells about two months after transplant.

This CDR3 has 15 residues. Germline CDR1 and CDR2: MGHDK and SYGVNS. Trimming cost V 5 bases and J 1 base, with 14 bases left between them. A library of TCRbeta sequences, prepared with unique molecular identifiers, was generated. TCRdb reprocessed the PCR reads with MiXCR, giving one entry per CDR3 protein. Of a few hundred thousand distinct CDR3 sequences in the sample, under 20% were seen once. With respect to this clonotype: Antigen: not known.

This clonotype was obtained from a boy in the first two years of life who had a stem cell transplant for Wiskott-Aldrich syndrome, so the T cells may come from the graft donor. V usage is TRBV25-1 and J usage is TRBJ1-1, with D possibly TRBD1 on 5 matching bases. The source material was PBMCs, mostly from graft donor cells, sampled 360 days after TCRalphabeta/CD19-depleted stem cell transplant. The CDR3 coding sequence is TGTGCCAGCAGTCCCCCGGGACCCACGAACACTGAAGCTTTCTTT. This codes for CASSPPGPTNTEAFF. Full variable domain (outside the CDR3, taken from reference TRBV25-1 and TRBJ1-1): EADIYQTPRYLVIGTGKKITLECSQTMGHDKMYWYQQDPGMELHLIHYSYGVNSTEKGDLSSESTVSRIRTEHFPLTLESARPSHTSQYLCASSPPGPTNTEAFFGQGTRLTVV.